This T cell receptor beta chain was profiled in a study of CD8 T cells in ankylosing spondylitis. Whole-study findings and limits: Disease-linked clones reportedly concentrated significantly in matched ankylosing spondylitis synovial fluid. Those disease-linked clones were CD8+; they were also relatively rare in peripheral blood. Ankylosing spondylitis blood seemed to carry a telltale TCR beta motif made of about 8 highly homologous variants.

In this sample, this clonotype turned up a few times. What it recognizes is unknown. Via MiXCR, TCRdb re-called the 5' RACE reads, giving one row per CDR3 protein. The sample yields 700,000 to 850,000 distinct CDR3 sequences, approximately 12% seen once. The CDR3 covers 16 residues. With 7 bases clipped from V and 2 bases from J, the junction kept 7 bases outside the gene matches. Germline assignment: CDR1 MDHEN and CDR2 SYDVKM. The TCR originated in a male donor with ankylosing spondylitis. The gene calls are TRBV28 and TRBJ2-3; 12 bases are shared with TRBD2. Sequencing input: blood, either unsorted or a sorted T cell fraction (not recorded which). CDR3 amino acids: CASTRTSGRYTDTQYF. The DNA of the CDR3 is TGTGCCAGCACCCGTACTAGCGGGAGGTACACAGATACGCAGTATTTT.